The rows below give T cell receptor beta chains drawn from one sample of a study of long-term antiretroviral therapy in people with HIV. Sequencing used immunoSEQ multiplex PCR; TCRdb keeps in-frame clones, though not all of them. The sample lists over 40,000 clones, over 90% occurring once. The sequencing used unsorted PBMCs, collected approximately 9.1 years after starting antiretroviral therapy. Source of these receptors: a young man with HIV. Both conserved end residues are part of each CDR3. A D gene is named only where the DNA matches it firmly. Not all rows give a size; the values are once, few, many and, for expanded clones, a class.

TRBJ2-2 TRBD2 TRBV5-1 - CASSIRTSGDTGELFF TGCGCCAGCAGCATCCGGACTAGCGGGGACACCGGGGAGCTGTTTTTT
TRBJ2-3 - TRBV25-1 - CASSPSGDTQYF TGTGCCAGCAGCCCCTCGGGAGATACGCAGTATTTT
TRBJ1-4 TRBD1 TRBV28 - CASSFYRGGEKLFF TGTGCCAGCAGTTTTTACAGGGGTGGTGAAAAACTGTTTTTT
TRBJ2-3 - TRBV7-9 - CASSLGPRDTQYF TGTGCCAGCAGCTTAGGTCCCAGAGATACGCAGTATTTT
TRBJ1-6 TRBD1 TRBV15 - CATSHDRGYNSPLHF TGTGCCACCAGTCATGACAGGGGCTATAATTCACCCCTCCACTTT
TRBJ2-2 - TRBV28 - CASSLGTGELFF TGTGCCAGCAGTTTAGGGACCGGGGAGCTGTTTTTT
TRBJ2-5 TRBD2 TRBV5-1 - CASSSTSGEETQYF TGCGCCAGCAGCTCGACTAGCGGGGAAGAGACCCAGTACTTC
TRBJ1-2 - TRBV5-1 - CASSLVQGEYTF TGCGCCAGCAGCTTGGTCCAGGGAGAGTACACCTTC
TRBJ2-7 - TRBV30 - CAWSRRAVSDEQYF TGTGCCTGGAGTCGCAGGGCGGTATCCGACGAGCAGTACTTC
TRBJ2-1 TRBD2 TRBV5-1 - CASSFPGTTHNEQFF TGCGCCAGCAGCTTTCCCGGGACTACCCACAATGAGCAGTTCTTC
TRBJ2-2 - TRBV27 few CASSTSRASNTGELFF TGTGCCAGCAGTACCTCGCGGGCTTCGAACACCGGGGAGCTGTTTTTT
TRBJ2-7 TRBD1 TRBV27 - CASRRQGAYEQYF TGTGCCAGCAGGAGACAGGGGGCTTACGAGCAGTACTTC
TRBJ1-2 - TRBV28 - CASSGGGNYGYTF TGTGCCAGCAGTGGTGGGGGCAACTATGGCTACACCTTC
TRBJ1-5 - TRBV5-5 - CASSLKDSNQPQHF TGTGCCAGCAGCTTAAAGGATAGCAATCAGCCCCAGCATTTT
TRBJ2-1 - TRBV6-1 - CASSEQQWDNEQFF TGTGCCAGCAGTGAACAACAGTGGGACAATGAGCAGTTCTTC
TRBJ2-1 TRBD1 TRBV2 - CASWTGVYNEQFF TGTGCCAGCTGGACAGGGGTCTACAATGAGCAGTTCTTC
TRBJ2-7 - TRBV7-8 - CASSRGAAGYEQYF TGTGCCAGCAGCAGGGGGGCGGCCGGCTACGAGCAGTACTTC
TRBJ1-5 - TRBV10-3 - CAISAGTDSNQPQHF TGTGCCATCAGCGCCGGCACGGATAGCAATCAGCCCCAGCATTTT
TRBJ1-1 - TRBV5-4 - CASSSGGMNTEAFF TGTGCCAGCAGCTCGGGGGGGATGAACACTGAAGCTTTCTTT
TRBJ2-5 - TRBV27 few CASSLSVLQETQYF TGTGCCAGCAGTTTAAGTGTCCTCCAAGAGACCCAGTACTTC
TRBJ2-2 - TRBV7-6 - CASSLVTENTGELFF TGTGCCAGCAGCCTAGTGACAGAAAACACCGGGGAGCTGTTTTTT
TRBJ2-7 - TRBV27 - CASSFWGREQYF TGTGCCAGCAGTTTCTGGGGACGCGAGCAGTACTTC
TRBJ1-6 - TRBV28 - CASSSGPGSSYNSPLHF TGTGCCAGCAGTTCGGGGCCAGGGAGCTCCTATAATTCACCCCTCCACTTT
TRBJ1-4 - TRBV2 - CASRGRDQAEKLFF TGTGCCAGCAGGGGCAGGGACCAAGCGGAAAAACTGTTTTTT
TRBJ2-1 TRBD2 TRBV11-2 - CASSLLAGGTGNEQFF TGTGCCAGCAGCTTACTAGCGGGGGGTACCGGGAATGAGCAGTTCTTC
TRBJ2-7 TRBD1 TRBV4-1 - CASSQRDSSYEQYF TGCGCCAGCAGCCAGAGGGACAGTTCCTACGAGCAGTACTTC
TRBJ2-7 TRBD1 TRBV4-1 - CASSQRTGGRREQYF TGCGCCAGCAGCCAGAGGACAGGGGGCCGTAGAGAGCAGTACTTC
TRBJ2-2 - TRBV27 few CASSPLTVNTGELFF TGTGCCAGCAGTCCGCTGACAGTCAACACCGGGGAGCTGTTTTTT
TRBJ1-2 - TRBV9 - CASSLGEGAGYTF TGTGCCAGCAGCCTAGGGGAAGGGGCTGGCTACACCTTC
TRBJ2-7 - TRBV6-1 once CASSEGLYYEQYF TGTGCCAGCAGTGAAGGACTATACTACGAGCAGTACTTC
TRBJ2-3 - TRBV4-1 - CASSQWGASPNTDTQYF TGCGCCAGCAGCCAATGGGGGGCTTCGCCTAACACAGATACGCAGTATTTT
TRBJ2-5 - TRBV11-1 - CASSLGQRQEAQYF TGTGCCAGCAGCTTAGGACAGCGCCAAGAGGCCCAGTACTTC
TRBJ2-3 - TRBV27 few CASSLSSLYTDTQYF TGTGCCAGCAGTTTATCGAGTCTCTACACAGATACGCAGTATTTT
TRBJ2-3 TRBD2 TRBV9 - CASSISGKSDTQYF TGTGCCAGCAGCATTAGCGGGAAGTCAGATACGCAGTATTTT
TRBJ2-3 - TRBV10-1 - CASRRDGTDTQYF TGCGCCAGTAGACGGGACGGCACAGATACGCAGTATTTT
TRBJ2-2 TRBD1 TRBV4-1 once CASSDDRGRAGELFF TGCGCCAGCAGCGACGACAGGGGGCGGGCCGGGGAGCTGTTTTTT
TRBJ1-1 - TRBV28 once CASSFDPSNTEAFF TGTGCCAGCAGTTTCGATCCTTCGAACACTGAAGCTTTCTTT
TRBJ2-1 - TRBV5-6 - CASSLVGSDEQFF TGTGCCAGCAGCTTGGTAGGGTCCGATGAGCAGTTCTTC
TRBJ2-3 - TRBV2 - CASTPNGDSTDTQYF TGTGCCAGCACCCCTAACGGGGACAGCACAGATACGCAGTATTTT
TRBJ1-2 - TRBV7-9 - CASSETGQRGYTF TGTGCCAGCAGCGAGACCGGACAGCGGGGCTACACCTTC
TRBJ1-5 TRBD1 TRBV19 - CASRTDRGPNQPQHF TGTGCCAGTAGAACTGACAGGGGCCCCAATCAGCCCCAGCATTTT
TRBJ2-7 TRBD1 TRBV6-5 once CASKFKWTGVYEQYF TGTGCCAGCAAATTTAAATGGACAGGGGTCTACGAGCAGTACTTC
TRBJ1-3 - TRBV7-9 - CASSTRVTAPLTYF TGTGCCAGCAGCACCCGGGTCACGGCGCCGCTCACATATTTT
TRBJ2-5 TRBD2 TRBV7-8 once CASSLAHRSGATSGQETQYF TGTGCCAGCAGCTTAGCGCACCGTTCGGGGGCTACTAGCGGCCAAGAGACCCAGTACTTC
TRBJ2-7 - TRBV2 - CASRYSGTRDEQYF TGTGCCAGCAGGTACTCCGGGACAAGGGACGAGCAGTACTTC
TRBJ1-5 - TRBV15 once CATSRDGDQPQHF TGTGCCACCAGCAGAGACGGGGATCAGCCCCAGCATTTT
TRBJ1-2 - TRBV6-1 - CASSEGRGPLTNYGYTF TGTGCCAGCAGTGAGGGCAGGGGCCCCCTTACTAACTATGGCTACACCTTC
TRBJ2-1 - TRBV2 - CASSPEYNEQFF TGTGCCAGCAGTCCGGAATACAATGAGCAGTTCTTC
TRBJ1-1 - TRBV25-1 - CASSEEGKTEAFF TGTGCCAGCAGTGAGGAGGGGAAAACTGAAGCTTTCTTT
TRBJ2-3 - TRBV5-6 - CASSFKYRGTDTQYF TGTGCCAGCAGCTTTAAGTACAGAGGAACAGATACGCAGTATTTT
TRBJ1-2 TRBD1 TRBV11-2 - CASSFAGGNGYTF TGTGCCAGCAGCTTTGCAGGGGGGAATGGCTACACCTTC
TRBJ1-5 - TRBV9 once CASSVWEEDQPQHF TGTGCCAGCAGCGTATGGGAGGAGGATCAGCCCCAGCATTTT
TRBJ2-3 - TRBV5-1 - CASSFGSWQGSTDTQYF TGCGCCAGCAGCTTTGGCTCGTGGCAGGGGAGCACAGATACGCAGTATTTT
TRBJ1-3 - TRBV6-1 - CASSVHREIGNTIYF TGTGCCAGCAGTGTCCACAGGGAAATTGGAAACACCATATATTTT
TRBJ2-1 TRBD2 TRBV13 - CASSFSTSGAGDEQFF TGTGCCAGCAGCTTCTCCACTAGCGGGGCGGGGGATGAGCAGTTCTTC